Listed below are T cell receptor beta chains from one sample, sequenced in a study of CD8 T cells in ankylosing spondylitis. TCRdb reprocessed the 5' RACE reads with MiXCR, giving one entry per CDR3 protein. The sample includes 100,000 to 150,000 distinct CDR3 sequences, roughly 10% seen only once; the top ten take around 4.1%. Sequenced material: blood, either unsorted or a sorted T cell fraction (not recorded which). The receptors originated from a female donor with ankylosing spondylitis or in good health (not recorded which). The CDR3 runs from the conserved cysteine through the conserved F or W. The D gene is left open where the match is weak. Some rows have no size entry. The others give once, few or many, or a class for an expanded clone.

>TRBV12-3/TRBV12-4|-|TRBJ1-2|-
CASSFMSRGPEGPNYGYTF
TGTGCCAGCAGTTTTATGAGTAGGGGCCCTGAAGGGCCGAACTATGGCTACACCTTC
>TRBV7-3|-|TRBJ2-1|-
CASSFRGPPDEQFF
TGTGCCAGCAGCTTCCGGGGACCGCCGGATGAGCAGTTCTTC
>TRBV20-1|TRBD2|TRBJ2-7|few
CSARLAGFYEQYF
TGCAGTGCTCGACTAGCGGGATTTTACGAGCAGTACTTC
>TRBV7-6|-|TRBJ2-5|few
CASRRFRETQYF
TGTGCCAGCCGACGTTTTAGGGAGACCCAGTACTTC
>TRBV7-9|-|TRBJ2-7|many
CASSLTREQYF
TGTGCCAGCAGCTTAACCCGCGAGCAGTACTTC
>TRBV11-2|-|TRBJ1-5|many
CASSSQGRTQPQHF
TGTGCCAGCAGCTCACAGGGCCGCACTCAGCCCCAGCATTTT
>TRBV5-1|-|TRBJ2-5|many
CASSFWGETQYF
TGCGCCAGCAGCTTTTGGGGGGAGACCCAGTACTTC
>TRBV5-1|TRBD2|TRBJ2-1|-
CASTLTSGPNEQFF
TGCGCCAGCACCCTTACTAGCGGGCCTAATGAGCAGTTCTTC
>TRBV7-2|TRBD2|TRBJ2-4|few
CASSPLAGPTLRNIQYF
TGTGCCAGCAGCCCCCTAGCGGGCCCCACCCTCAGAAACATTCAGTACTTC
>TRBV11-3|-|TRBJ2-7|-
CASRSNHYEQYF
TGTGCCAGCCGGTCTAACCACTACGAGCAGTACTTC
>TRBV20-1|-|TRBJ1-2|many
CSVKAPNYGYTF
TGCAGTGTCAAGGCTCCTAACTATGGCTACACCTTC
>TRBV5-1|-|TRBJ1-2|few
CASSLDTDYGYTF
TGCGCCAGCAGCTTGGATACAGACTATGGCTACACCTTC
>TRBV19|-|TRBJ2-2|many
CASSWASANTGELFF
TGTGCCAGTAGTTGGGCCAGTGCGAACACCGGGGAGCTGTTTTTT
>TRBV28|-|TRBJ2-1|-
CASSFLRLGDEQFF
TGTGCCAGCAGTTTCCTTAGGTTGGGCGATGAGCAGTTCTTC
>TRBV7-2|TRBD1|TRBJ2-3|many
CASSPGTGTGGTQYF
TGTGCCAGCAGTCCCGGGACAGGGACGGGTGGCACGCAGTATTTT
>TRBV29-1|-|TRBJ1-1|many
CSVEDKGIAEAFF
TGCAGCGTTGAAGATAAGGGAATCGCTGAAGCTTTCTTT
>TRBV5-1|-|TRBJ2-7|many
CASTSNPGYHYEQYF
TGCGCCAGCACCTCCAACCCCGGCTACCACTACGAGCAGTACTTC
>TRBV7-2|-|TRBJ2-7|many
CASSLGDIAYEQYF
TGTGCCAGCAGCTTAGGGGACATAGCCTACGAGCAGTACTTC
>TRBV7-9|-|TRBJ2-1|-
CASSSAGQYNEQFF
TGTGCCAGCAGCTCGGCAGGGCAATACAATGAGCAGTTCTTC
>TRBV12-3/TRBV12-4|TRBD1|TRBJ2-2|-
CASSRDRGTGELFF
TGTGCCAGCAGTCGGGACAGGGGGACCGGGGAGCTGTTTTTT
>TRBV9|-|TRBJ1-2|many
CASSVARGANYGYTF
TGTGCCAGCAGCGTAGCAAGGGGGGCTAACTATGGCTACACCTTC
>TRBV20-1|-|TRBJ2-1|many
CSARKAIRGNEQFF
TGCAGTGCTAGAAAGGCAATACGGGGGAATGAGCAGTTCTTC
>TRBV10-2|-|TRBJ2-7|-
CASSEGQPGEYF
TGCGCCAGCAGTGAAGGACAGCCCGGGGAGTACTTC
>TRBV20-1|-|TRBJ2-3|many
CSARSSSDTQYF
TGCAGTGCTAGATCCAGCTCAGATACGCAGTATTTT
>TRBV12-3/TRBV12-4|-|TRBJ1-1|many
CASRFAGNTEAFF
TGTGCCAGCAGGTTCGCGGGGAACACTGAAGCTTTCTTT
>TRBV7-2|-|TRBJ2-6|many
CASSLATGTGANVLTF
TGTGCCAGCAGCTTAGCGACCGGGACTGGGGCCAACGTCCTGACTTTC
>TRBV7-2|-|TRBJ2-1|-
CASSLRRGYKFF
TGTGCCAGCAGCTTACGCAGAGGGTACAAGTTCTTC
>TRBV11-2|-|TRBJ2-2|few
CASSFFGAPNTGELFF
TGTGCCAGCAGCTTTTTCGGAGCACCGAACACCGGGGAGCTGTTTTTT
>TRBV28|-|TRBJ1-2|many
CASSPRHYGYTF
TGTGCCAGCAGCCCACGGCACTATGGCTACACCTTC
>TRBV30|-|TRBJ1-2|few
CAWSDLTTSYGYTF
TGTGCCTGGAGTGACCTGACTACTAGCTATGGCTACACCTTC
>TRBV5-1|-|TRBJ1-6|many
CASSPGQGNSPLHF
TGCGCCAGCAGCCCCGGGCAGGGAAATTCACCCCTCCACTTT
>TRBV2|-|TRBJ2-5|many
CASSPQQTQYF
TGTGCCAGCAGCCCCCAACAGACCCAGTACTTC
>TRBV5-1|TRBD1|TRBJ2-1|many
CASSLDAGGSYNEQFF
TGCGCCAGCAGCTTGGACGCAGGGGGCTCCTACAATGAGCAGTTCTTC
>TRBV12-3/TRBV12-4|TRBD2|TRBJ2-1|many
CASSSYSGGAADEQFF
TGTGCCAGCAGTAGTTATAGCGGGGGGGCCGCAGATGAGCAGTTCTTC
>TRBV29-1|TRBD2|TRBJ2-1|many
CSVDGGRALNNEQFF
TGCAGCGTTGATGGCGGGAGGGCCTTGAACAATGAGCAGTTCTTC
>TRBV5-1|-|TRBJ2-3|few
CASSRNGDTQYF
TGCGCCAGCAGCCGCAATGGAGATACGCAGTATTTT
>TRBV27|-|TRBJ2-7|few
CASSFPGFRYEQYF
TGTGCCAGCAGTTTCCCAGGGTTCCGCTACGAGCAGTACTTC
>TRBV20-1|TRBD1|TRBJ1-2|few
CSAISQGVVGYGYTF
TGCAGTGCCATCTCGCAGGGGGTAGTTGGGTATGGCTACACCTTC
>TRBV5-1|TRBD2|TRBJ2-7|once
CASGEGSSSEQYF
TGCGCCAGTGGGGAGGGGTCGTCCTCCGAGCAGTACTTC
>TRBV11-2|TRBD2|TRBJ2-1|many
CASSLLSSSGSNNEQFF
TGTGCCAGCAGCTTACTCTCGTCTAGCGGGAGTAACAATGAGCAGTTCTTC
>TRBV9|TRBD2|TRBJ2-1|many
CASSVGSGGALNEQFF
TGTGCCAGCAGCGTAGGTAGCGGGGGGGCCCTCAATGAGCAGTTCTTC
>TRBV28|TRBD1|TRBJ2-7|-
CASSSSGTGPYEQYF
TGTGCCAGCAGTTCATCCGGGACAGGGCCCTACGAGCAGTACTTC
>TRBV6-1|TRBD2|TRBJ2-5|many
CASSRDYRETQYF
TGTGCCAGCAGCCGGGACTATCGAGAGACCCAGTACTTC
>TRBV12-3/TRBV12-4|-|TRBJ2-5|few
CASSRQIQETQYF
TGTGCCAGCAGTCGACAGATCCAAGAGACCCAGTACTTC
>TRBV20-1|TRBD2|TRBJ2-5|few
CSARSGTSGGGETQYF
TGCAGTGCTAGATCCGGGACTAGCGGGGGGGGAGAGACCCAGTACTTC
>TRBV4-1|-|TRBJ2-7|many
CASSQNGLDGYEQYF
TGCGCCAGCAGCCAAAACGGGCTAGATGGCTACGAGCAGTACTTC
>TRBV24-1|TRBD1|TRBJ2-7|many
CATSDLRGQRYF
TGTGCCACCAGTGATTTGAGGGGACAGCGGTACTTC
>TRBV5-1|TRBD2|TRBJ2-1|medium-sized
CASSMTSLGNEQFF
TGCGCCAGCAGCATGACTAGCTTAGGGAATGAGCAGTTCTTC
>TRBV30|-|TRBJ1-2|few
CAWSRRGRRNTF
TGTGCCTGGTCCCGCCGGGGGCGCAGGAACACCTTC
>TRBV6-2/TRBV6-3|-|TRBJ1-1|-
CASSYTYRYTEAFF
TGTGCCAGCAGTTACACCTACAGGTACACTGAAGCTTTCTTT
>TRBV19|TRBD2|TRBJ2-7|-
CASGPSGMYEQYF
TGTGCCAGTGGCCCTAGCGGGATGTACGAGCAGTACTTC
>TRBV4-2|-|TRBJ2-4|-
CASSQRGLESKNIQYF
TGTGCCAGCAGCCAAAGGGGGTTGGAATCCAAAAACATTCAGTACTTC
>TRBV3-1|TRBD2|TRBJ2-1|many
CASSQDPWRGGNNEQFF
TGTGCCAGCAGCCAAGACCCTTGGCGGGGGGGGAACAATGAGCAGTTCTTC
>TRBV20-1|TRBD2|TRBJ2-3|many
CSAPSGGAGDTQYF
TGCAGTGCTCCGAGCGGGGGGGCCGGAGATACGCAGTATTTT
>TRBV20-1|-|TRBJ2-2|many
CSASGAYGAGELFF
TGCAGTGCGTCCGGGGCGTACGGCGCGGGGGAGCTGTTTTTT
>TRBV6-5|-|TRBJ1-1|many
CASSNRGGSYGTEAFF
TGTGCCAGCAGTAATCGAGGGGGAAGCTACGGGACTGAAGCTTTCTTT
>TRBV14|-|TRBJ2-1|many
CASSQEQGTYNEQFF
TGTGCCAGCAGCCAAGAACAAGGGACTTACAATGAGCAGTTCTTC
>TRBV7-8|-|TRBJ1-4|-
CASSSSGGEKLFF
TGTGCCAGCAGCTCCTCGGGGGGTGAAAAACTGTTTTTT